The 2 T cell receptor beta chains below were found in one sample sequenced in a study of early T cells in non-severe SARS-CoV-2 infection. TCRdb fed the 5' RACE reads into MiXCR, producing one record per CDR3 protein. The sample contains more than 60,000 distinct CDR3 sequences, about 9% of which appear only once. Sequenced: whole blood. The receptor set was obtained from an adult who was a healthcare worker with PCR-confirmed SARS-CoV-2 infection or an uninfected control (not recorded which).

This clonotype was recorded a few times. This chain's CDR3 is CASSPRDSGRGIETQYF. CDR3 DNA: TGTGCCAGCAGTCCCCGGGATAGCGGGAGAGGGATAGAGACCCAGTACTTC. This chain links TRBV12-3 or TRBV12-4 with TRBJ2-5; 9 nucleotides align to TRBD2. V lost 5 bases to trimming and J lost 4 bases; unmatched junction nucleotides: 14. The CDR3 is 17 residues long.

A few counts support this clonotype. The V call is TRBV12-3 or TRBV12-4, the J call TRBJ1-2; D uncertain. Trimming stripped 4 bases from V and 3 bases from J, with 6 bases between. There are 12 residues in the CDR3. This CDR3 reads CASSSTDYGYTF. CDR3 bases: TGTGCCAGCAGTTCGACGGACTATGGCTACACCTTC.